This is a list of T cell receptor beta chains from one sample in a study of blood T cell repertoires in COVID-19. Sequenced by immunoSEQ multiplex PCR; TCRdb stores in-frame clones only, minus some. This table has some 310,000 clones, 75% to 90% appearing once. Sequenced material: peripheral blood. All receptors come from a young woman with COVID-19, enrolled during active disease. Both conserved end residues are part of each CDR3. The D gene is left open where the match is weak. For some rows the clone size is stated as once, few or many, or as a class when expanded; others skip it.

DNA	CDR3	V	D	J	size
TGTGCCTGGAGTGTACCCGGGTATAATCAGCCCCAGCATTTT	CAWSVPGYNQPQHF	TRBV30	.	TRBJ1-5	.
TGTGCCAGCAGCCGCGGCAGCGTGAATGAAAAACTGTTTTTT	CASSRGSVNEKLFF	TRBV9	.	TRBJ1-4	.
TGTGCCAGCACCAGAAGTGGGACAGGGAACAATGAGCAGTTCTTC	CASTRSGTGNNEQFF	TRBV28	TRBD1	TRBJ2-1	.
TGTGCCAGCAGCCCGGACAGGGTGGGTTCCTATAATTCACCCCTCCACTTT	CASSPDRVGSYNSPLHF	TRBV2	TRBD1	TRBJ1-6	.
TGTGCCAGTAGTATAGTTGGCGAAGCGGCGTACGAGCAGTACTTC	CASSIVGEAAYEQYF	TRBV19	.	TRBJ2-7	few
TGCAGTGCTAGTATAAGTGAGGATACGCAGTATTTT	CSASISEDTQYF	TRBV20-1	.	TRBJ2-3	.
TGTGCCAGCAGCTTGGCCTTGCTAGCGGGAGGGCCAGTATGGAATGAGCAGTTCTTC	CASSLALLAGGPVWNEQFF	TRBV5-4	TRBD2	TRBJ2-1	few
TGTGCCAGTAGTCCTCCGGGATTGAACACTGAAGCTTTCTTT	CASSPPGLNTEAFF	TRBV19	.	TRBJ1-1	.
TGTGCCAGCAGTTTTAGGGGGACGGATGGCTACACCTTC	CASSFRGTDGYTF	TRBV12-3/TRBV12-4	.	TRBJ1-2	once
TGCGCCAGCAGCTTTCGACTGAGCTCCTATAATTCACCCCTCCACTTT	CASSFRLSSYNSPLHF	TRBV5-1	.	TRBJ1-6	.
TGTGCCAGCAGTTATCGGACAGGGGTCTCTGGGGCCAACGTCCTGACTTTC	CASSYRTGVSGANVLTF	TRBV28	TRBD1	TRBJ2-6	.
TGTGCCAGCAGCCAAGTGGGGGGATGGGAGCAGTTCTTC	CASSQVGGWEQFF	TRBV3-1/TRBV3-2	.	TRBJ2-1	.